These T cell receptor beta chains were read from a single sample in a study of Ad26.COV2.S vaccination and SARS-CoV-2 variants. TCRdb's table, derived via immunoSEQ multiplex PCR, lists solely in-frame clones and lacks some. Here the sample spans around 500,000 clones, 89% being singletons. This sample comprised peripheral blood, obtained in a trial of Ad26.COV2.S vaccine versus placebo. Receptor source: a person aged 18 to 59 who received the Ad26.COV2.S COVID-19 vaccine or a placebo. Both conserved end residues are part of each CDR3. A D gene is named only where the DNA matches it firmly. The size field is filled for only some rows; it gives once, few, many or a size class.

J	size	D	V	CDR3	DNA
TRBJ1-2	.	.	TRBV4-1	CASSQEGVGGSGYTF	TGCGCCAGCAGCCAAGAAGGGGTTGGGGGTTCTGGCTACACCTTC
TRBJ2-1	.	TRBD2	TRBV28	CASSSGTSREQFF	TGTGCCAGCAGTTCCGGGACTAGCAGGGAGCAGTTCTTC
TRBJ1-5	.	.	TRBV5-8	CASSWSYQPQHF	TGTGCCAGCAGCTGGAGCTATCAGCCCCAGCATTTT
TRBJ1-3	.	TRBD1	TRBV19	CASSRQGYRGNTIYF	TGTGCCAGTAGTCGACAGGGATATCGTGGAAACACCATATATTTT
TRBJ1-5	.	.	TRBV6-1	CASSEAPGRQPQHF	TGTGCCAGCAGTGAAGCCCCCGGGAGGCAGCCCCAGCATTTT
TRBJ1-2	.	TRBD1	TRBV5-4	CASSLDRGVNGYTF	TGTGCCAGCAGCCTGGACAGGGGTGTCAATGGCTACACCTTC
TRBJ1-2	.	.	TRBV24-1	CATLGPYGYTF	TGTGCCACCCTAGGACCCTATGGCTACACCTTC
TRBJ2-1	.	.	TRBV5-1	CASSEVGPDYNEQFF	TGCGCCAGCAGCGAGGTGGGACCCGACTACAATGAGCAGTTCTTC
TRBJ2-3	.	.	TRBV6-5	CASSHTGNGGGTQYF	TGTGCCAGCAGCCACACAGGGAACGGAGGGGGTACGCAGTATTTT
TRBJ1-1	.	.	TRBV11-3	CASSRGMNTEAFF	TGTGCCAGCAGCCGAGGTATGAACACTGAAGCTTTCTTT
TRBJ2-1	.	TRBD2	TRBV2	CASRASGAYNEQFF	TGTGCCAGCAGGGCTAGCGGAGCCTACAATGAGCAGTTCTTC
TRBJ2-5	.	.	TRBV5-5	CASSLVGSVQETQYF	TGTGCCAGCAGCTTGGTAGGGAGTGTTCAAGAGACCCAGTACTTC
TRBJ1-6	.	.	TRBV5-4	CASMLGRDDSPLHF	TGTGCCAGCATGCTTGGGAGGGATGATTCACCCCTCCACTTT
TRBJ2-7	.	.	TRBV7-9	CASSLDPTGYEQYF	TGTGCCAGCAGCTTAGACCCAACAGGGTACGAGCAGTACTTC
TRBJ2-1	.	.	TRBV3-1/TRBV3-2	CASSQKEVGEQFF	TGTGCCAGCAGCCAGAAGGAAGTGGGTGAGCAGTTCTTC
TRBJ2-6	.	.	TRBV5-1	CASSFQAGDLFGANVLTF	TGCGCCAGCAGCTTTCAGGCAGGGGACTTATTTGGGGCCAACGTCCTGACTTTC
TRBJ2-1	.	TRBD2	TRBV28	CASGGRGYNEQFF	TGTGCCAGCGGCGGGAGGGGGTACAATGAGCAGTTCTTC
TRBJ1-6	.	TRBD1	TRBV3-1/TRBV3-2	CASSSRTGSYNSPLHF	TGTGCCAGCAGTAGCCGGACAGGGTCCTATAATTCACCCCTCCACTTT
TRBJ2-1	.	TRBD1	TRBV9	CASSVEGTGGIYGEQFF	TGTGCCAGCAGCGTAGAAGGGACAGGGGGCATCTATGGTGAGCAGTTCTTC
TRBJ2-2	once	TRBD1	TRBV28	CASSSGQGGGELFF	TGTGCCAGCAGTTCGGGACAGGGAGGCGGGGAGCTGTTTTTT
TRBJ2-5	once	TRBD1	TRBV4-1	CASSQGIGTEQETQYF	TGCGCCAGCAGCCAAGGAATCGGGACAGAGCAAGAGACCCAGTACTTC
TRBJ2-1	.	.	TRBV11-3	CASSRLGGGNEQFF	TGTGCCAGCAGCCGACTAGGGGGTGGCAATGAGCAGTTCTTC
TRBJ1-5	.	TRBD1	TRBV6-6	CASSYPRTGGVQPQHF	TGTGCCAGCAGTTACCCCAGGACAGGGGGGGTTCAGCCCCAGCATTTT
TRBJ1-2	.	TRBD1	TRBV5-4	CASSFSTGGARKGYTF	TGTGCCAGCAGCTTCTCAACAGGGGGCGCTCGTAAAGGCTACACCTTC
TRBJ1-4	.	.	TRBV28	CASSLRRGPQSGKLFF	TGTGCCAGCAGTTTGAGAAGGGGCCCCCAGAGCGGAAAACTGTTTTTT
TRBJ2-6	.	.	TRBV18	CASSPEAVSGANVLTF	TGTGCCAGCTCACCGGAGGCGGTCTCTGGGGCCAACGTCCTGACTTTC
TRBJ2-5	.	.	TRBV4-1	CASSLIQASPGTQYF	TGCGCCAGCAGCCTCATTCAGGCCTCACCCGGGACCCAGTACTTC
TRBJ2-7	.	.	TRBV21-1	CAKTGSWSEQYF	TGTGCCAAGACGGGATCATGGAGCGAGCAGTACTTC
TRBJ2-7	few	.	TRBV25-1	CASSAYHEQYF	TGTGCCAGCAGTGCCTATCACGAGCAGTACTTC
TRBJ1-1	.	.	TRBV3-1/TRBV3-2	CASSQVSTENTEAFF	TGTGCCAGCAGCCAAGTTTCGACAGAGAACACTGAAGCTTTCTTT
TRBJ2-1	once	.	TRBV7-6	CASRTREPPGSYNEQFF	TGTGCCAGCAGGACCAGGGAGCCGCCGGGTTCCTACAATGAGCAGTTCTTC
TRBJ2-3	.	TRBD2	TRBV6-2/TRBV6-3	CASTYSPRGAGSTDTQYF	TGTGCCAGCACCTACTCCCCCCGGGGAGCGGGGAGCACAGATACGCAGTATTTT